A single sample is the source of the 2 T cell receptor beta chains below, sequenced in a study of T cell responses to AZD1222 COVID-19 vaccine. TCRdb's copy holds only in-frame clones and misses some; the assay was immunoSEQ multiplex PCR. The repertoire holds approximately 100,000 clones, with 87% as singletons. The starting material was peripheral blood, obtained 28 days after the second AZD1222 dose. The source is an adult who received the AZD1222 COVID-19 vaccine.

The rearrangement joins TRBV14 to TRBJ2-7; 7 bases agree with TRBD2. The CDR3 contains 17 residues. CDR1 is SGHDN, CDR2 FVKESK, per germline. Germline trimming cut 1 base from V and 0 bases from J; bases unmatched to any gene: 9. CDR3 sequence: CASSQVKGTTSSYEQYF. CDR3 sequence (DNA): TGTGCCAGCAGCCAAGTAAAGGGGACTACCAGCTCCTACGAGCAGTACTTC.

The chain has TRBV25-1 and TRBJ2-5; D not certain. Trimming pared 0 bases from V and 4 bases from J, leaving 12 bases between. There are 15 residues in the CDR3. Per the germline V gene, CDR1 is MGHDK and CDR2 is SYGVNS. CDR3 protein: CASSEYLRLGETQYF. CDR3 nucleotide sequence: TGTGCCAGCAGTGAATATCTCCGGCTGGGAGAGACCCAGTACTTC.